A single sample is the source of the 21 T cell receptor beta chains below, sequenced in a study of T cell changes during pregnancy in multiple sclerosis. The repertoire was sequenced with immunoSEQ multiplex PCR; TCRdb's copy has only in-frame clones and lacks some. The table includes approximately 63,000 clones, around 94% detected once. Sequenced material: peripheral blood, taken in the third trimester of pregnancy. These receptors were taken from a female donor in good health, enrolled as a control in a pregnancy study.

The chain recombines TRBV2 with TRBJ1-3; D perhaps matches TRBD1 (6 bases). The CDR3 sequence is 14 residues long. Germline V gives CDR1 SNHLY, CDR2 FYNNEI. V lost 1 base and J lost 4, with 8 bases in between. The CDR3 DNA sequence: TGTGCCAGCAGTGAAGTCAGGGGCGGAAACACCATATATTTT. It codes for CASSEVRGGNTIYF.

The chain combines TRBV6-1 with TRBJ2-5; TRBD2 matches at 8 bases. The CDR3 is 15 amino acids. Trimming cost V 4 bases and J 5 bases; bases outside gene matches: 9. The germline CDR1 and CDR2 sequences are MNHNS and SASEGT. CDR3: CASSGLGGGQETQYF. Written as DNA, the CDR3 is TGTGCCAGCAGTGGCTTGGGCGGGGGGCAGGAGACCCAGTACTTC.

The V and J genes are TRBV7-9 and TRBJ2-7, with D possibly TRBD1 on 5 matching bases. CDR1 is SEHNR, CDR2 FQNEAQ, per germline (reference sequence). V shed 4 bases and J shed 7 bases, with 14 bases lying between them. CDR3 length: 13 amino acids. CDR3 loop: CASSSWGGEEQYF. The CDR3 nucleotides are TGTGCCAGCAGCTCCTGGGGCGGAGAGGAGCAGTACTTC. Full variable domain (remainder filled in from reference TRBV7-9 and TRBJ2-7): DTGVSQNPRHKITKRGQNVTFRCDPISEHNRLYWYRQTLGQGPEFLTYFQNEAQLEKSRLLSDRFSAERPKGSFSTLEIQRTEQGDSAMYLCASSSWGGEEQYFGPGTRLTVT.

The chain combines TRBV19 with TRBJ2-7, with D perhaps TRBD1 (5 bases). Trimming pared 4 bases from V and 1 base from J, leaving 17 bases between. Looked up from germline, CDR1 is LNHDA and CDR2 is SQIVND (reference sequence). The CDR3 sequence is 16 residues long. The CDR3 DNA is TGTGCCAGTAGTAGAGAATTCAGGGCGCGATCCTACGAGCAGTACTTC. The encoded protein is CASSREFRARSYEQYF.

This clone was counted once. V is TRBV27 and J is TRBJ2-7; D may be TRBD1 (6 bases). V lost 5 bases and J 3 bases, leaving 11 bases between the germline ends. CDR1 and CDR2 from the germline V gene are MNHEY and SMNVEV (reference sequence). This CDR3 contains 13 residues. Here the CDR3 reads CASSPRGLYEQYF. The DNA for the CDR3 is TGTGCCAGCAGTCCCAGGGGTCTCTACGAGCAGTACTTC.

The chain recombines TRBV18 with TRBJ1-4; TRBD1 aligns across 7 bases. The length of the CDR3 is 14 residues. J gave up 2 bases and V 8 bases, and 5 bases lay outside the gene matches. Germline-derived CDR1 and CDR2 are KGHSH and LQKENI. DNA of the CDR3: TGTGCCAGCGCGAGGGGACAGACTAATGAAAAACTGTTTTTT. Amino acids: CASARGQTNEKLFF.

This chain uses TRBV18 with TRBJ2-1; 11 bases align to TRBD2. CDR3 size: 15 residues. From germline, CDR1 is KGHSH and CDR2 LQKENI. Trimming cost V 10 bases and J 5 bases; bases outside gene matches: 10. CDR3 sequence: CATRNSGRGHNEQFF. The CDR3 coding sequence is TGTGCCACCCGAAATAGCGGGAGGGGACACAATGAGCAGTTCTTC. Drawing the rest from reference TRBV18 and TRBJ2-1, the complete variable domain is NAGVMQNPRHLVRRRGQEARLRCSPMKGHSHVYWYRQLPEEGLKFMVYLQKENIIDESGMPKERFSAEFPKEGPSILRIQQVVRGDSAAYFCATRNSGRGHNEQFFGPGTRLTVL.

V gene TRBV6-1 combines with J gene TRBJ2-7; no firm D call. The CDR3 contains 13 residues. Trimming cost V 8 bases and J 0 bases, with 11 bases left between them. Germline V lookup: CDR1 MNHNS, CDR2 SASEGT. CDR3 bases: TGTGCCAGCGGGCCCGTCGGCTCCTACGAGCAGTACTTC. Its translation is CASGPVGSYEQYF.

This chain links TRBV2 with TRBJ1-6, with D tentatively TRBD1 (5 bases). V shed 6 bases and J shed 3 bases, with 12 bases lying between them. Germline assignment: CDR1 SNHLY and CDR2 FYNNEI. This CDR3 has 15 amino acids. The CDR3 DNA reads TGTGCCAGCAGGGACCGACAGAACTATAATTCACCCCTCCACTTT. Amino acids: CASRDRQNYNSPLHF.

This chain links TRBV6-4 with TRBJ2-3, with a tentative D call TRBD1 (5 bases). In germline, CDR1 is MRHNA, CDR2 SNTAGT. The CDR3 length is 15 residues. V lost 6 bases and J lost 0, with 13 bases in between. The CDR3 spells CASSPTGPSTDTQYF. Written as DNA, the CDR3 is TGTGCCAGCAGCCCAACAGGCCCCAGCACAGATACGCAGTATTTT.

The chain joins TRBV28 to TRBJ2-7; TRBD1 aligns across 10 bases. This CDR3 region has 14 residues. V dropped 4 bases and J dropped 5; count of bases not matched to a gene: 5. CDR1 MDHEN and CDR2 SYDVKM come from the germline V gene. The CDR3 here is CASSSPGTGDEQYF. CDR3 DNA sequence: TGTGCCAGCAGTTCACCCGGGACAGGGGACGAGCAGTACTTC.

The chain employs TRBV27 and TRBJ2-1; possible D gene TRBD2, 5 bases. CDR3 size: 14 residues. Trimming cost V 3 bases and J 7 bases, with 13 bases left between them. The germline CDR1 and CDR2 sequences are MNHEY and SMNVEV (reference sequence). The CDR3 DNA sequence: TGTGCCAGCAGTTTTAGGGAGTCTGGAAATGAGCAGTTCTTC. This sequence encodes CASSFRESGNEQFF.

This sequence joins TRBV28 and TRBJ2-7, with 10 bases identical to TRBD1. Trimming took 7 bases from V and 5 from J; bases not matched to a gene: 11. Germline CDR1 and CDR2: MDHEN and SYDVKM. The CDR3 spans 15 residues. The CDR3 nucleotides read TGTGCCAGCAAATCCCCGGGACAGGGGACCAACGAGCAGTACTTC. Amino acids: CASKSPGQGTNEQYF.

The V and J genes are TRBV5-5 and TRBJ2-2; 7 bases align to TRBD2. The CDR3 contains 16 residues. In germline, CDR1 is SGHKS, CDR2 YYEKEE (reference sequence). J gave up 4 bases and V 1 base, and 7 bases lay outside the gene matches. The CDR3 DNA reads TGTGCCAGCAGCTTGAGATTAGGGGAGGGCACCGGGGAGCTGTTTTTT. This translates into CASSLRLGEGTGELFF.

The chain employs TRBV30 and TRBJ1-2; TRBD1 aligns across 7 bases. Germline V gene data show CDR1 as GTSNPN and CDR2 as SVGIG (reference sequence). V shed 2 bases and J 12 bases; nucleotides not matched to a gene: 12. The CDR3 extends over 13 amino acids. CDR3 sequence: CAWSTKPGQIDTF. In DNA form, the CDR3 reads TGTGCCTGGAGTACCAAACCGGGACAGATAGACACCTTC.

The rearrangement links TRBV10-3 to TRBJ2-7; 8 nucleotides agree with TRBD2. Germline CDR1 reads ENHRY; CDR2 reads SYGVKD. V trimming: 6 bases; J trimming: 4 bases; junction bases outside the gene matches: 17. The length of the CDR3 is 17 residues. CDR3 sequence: CAIRDPVESGSRYEQYF. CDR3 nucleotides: TGTGCCATCAGAGACCCCGTTGAAAGCGGGAGTAGATACGAGCAGTACTTC.

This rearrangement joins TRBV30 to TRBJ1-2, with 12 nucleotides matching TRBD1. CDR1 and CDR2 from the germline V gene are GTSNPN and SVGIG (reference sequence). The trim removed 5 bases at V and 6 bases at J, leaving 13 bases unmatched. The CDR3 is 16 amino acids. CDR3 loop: CAWSTGTGGRQDGYTF. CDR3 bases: TGTGCCTGGTCCACCGGGACAGGGGGCCGGCAGGATGGCTACACCTTC.

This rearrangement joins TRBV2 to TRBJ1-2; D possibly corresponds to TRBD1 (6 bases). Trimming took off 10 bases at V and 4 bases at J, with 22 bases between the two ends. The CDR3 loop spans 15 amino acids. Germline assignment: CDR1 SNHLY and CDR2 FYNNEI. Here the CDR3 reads CATDRLQIASYGYTF. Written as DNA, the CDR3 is TGTGCCACCGACAGGCTCCAAATCGCAAGCTATGGCTACACCTTC.

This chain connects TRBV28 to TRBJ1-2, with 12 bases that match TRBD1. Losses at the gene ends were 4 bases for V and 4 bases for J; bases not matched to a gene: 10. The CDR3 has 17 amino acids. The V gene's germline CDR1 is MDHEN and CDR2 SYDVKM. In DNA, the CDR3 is TGTGCCAGCAGTTCTGTCGGGACAGGGGGCGCCGGCTATGGCTACACCTTC. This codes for CASSSVGTGGAGYGYTF.

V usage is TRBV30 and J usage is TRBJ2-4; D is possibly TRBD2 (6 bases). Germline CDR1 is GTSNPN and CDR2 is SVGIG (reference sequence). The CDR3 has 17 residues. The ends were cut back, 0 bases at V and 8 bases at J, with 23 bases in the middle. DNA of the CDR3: TGTGCCTGGAGTGTACCCCGGACTACCCTATTTCCGGACATTCAGTACTTC. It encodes CAWSVPRTTLFPDIQYF.

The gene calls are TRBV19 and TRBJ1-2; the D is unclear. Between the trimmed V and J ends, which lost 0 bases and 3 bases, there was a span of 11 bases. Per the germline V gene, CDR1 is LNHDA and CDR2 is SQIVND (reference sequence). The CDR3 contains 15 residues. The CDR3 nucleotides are TGTGCCAGTAGTATAGATTTGTCCAGATACTATGGCTACACCTTC. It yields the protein CASSIDLSRYYGYTF.